This T cell receptor (beta chain) was captured in a study of radiotherapy plus CTLA-4 blockade in lung cancer. Study-wide background: Disease control was achieved by 31% of patients, and objective responses by 15% to 20%.

The table came from immunoSEQ multiplex PCR; TCRdb's copy has only in-frame clones and leaves some out. The table has about 60,000 clones, 75% to 85% seen once. The CDR3 loop spans 15 amino acids. The V and J ends lost 4 bases and 5 bases, in that order; junction bases with no gene match: 10. The germline V gene encodes CDR1 SGHVS and CDR2 FQNEAQ. This rearrangement joins TRBV7-8 to TRBJ1-2, with 7 bases that match TRBD1. The origin of this receptor is a human donor with non-small cell lung cancer who had a partial response to radiotherapy plus ipilimumab. The starting material was peripheral blood, obtained from a patient treated with radiotherapy plus ipilimumab. CDR3 residues: CASSSYTGDGYGYTF. The CDR3 bases are TGTGCCAGCAGCTCTTACACAGGGGACGGGTATGGCTACACCTTC.